The next 21 T cell receptor beta chains were all read from a single sample in a study of blood T cell repertoires in COVID-19. Generated by immunoSEQ multiplex PCR, the TCRdb table keeps only in-frame clones and is missing some. The data show 200,000 or so clones, about 85% seen once. Sequenced: peripheral blood. The receptors were gathered from an older person with COVID-19, enrolled during active disease.

The rearrangement links TRBV27 to TRBJ2-3; D is unclear. The CDR3 extends over 14 amino acids. The ends were cut back, 5 bases at V and 0 bases at J, with 9 bases in the middle. Germline CDR1 is MNHEY and CDR2 is SMNVEV (reference sequence). This CDR3 reads CASSRTSSTDTQYF. The CDR3 nucleotides are TGTGCCAGCAGTCGTACATCTAGCACAGATACGCAGTATTTT.

The chain couples TRBV7-8 to TRBJ1-6, with D hard to call. There are 14 residues in the CDR3. V lost 7 bases and J 2 bases, leaving 9 bases between the germline ends. Per germline, CDR1 SGHVS and CDR2 FQNEAQ. The CDR3 nucleotides read TGTGCCAGCACCCCCAGTCCCTATAATTCACCCCTCCACTTT. Its translation is CASTPSPYNSPLHF.

In regard to this clone: Other nucleotide sequences in the sample specify the same CDR3. This chain links TRBV5-1 with TRBJ1-3; D gene ambiguous. The germline CDR1 and CDR2 sequences are SGHRS and YFSETQ. There are 13 residues in the CDR3. The V end lost 0 bases, the J end lost 4 bases, and 5 bases lay between the germline ends. The DNA for the CDR3 is TGCGCCAGCAGCTTGGATTCGGGAAACACCATATATTTT. Encoded protein: CASSLDSGNTIYF.

This chain joins TRBV5-1 and TRBJ1-3; D gene ambiguous. The CDR3 contains 14 residues. V dropped 3 bases and J dropped 4 bases, with 11 bases sitting between them. Germline V gives CDR1 SGHRS, CDR2 YFSETQ. This CDR3 is CASSSSGAGNTIYF. The CDR3, as DNA: TGCGCCAGCAGCTCTAGCGGTGCGGGAAACACCATATATTTT.

The chain couples TRBV4-3 to TRBJ2-5, with 7 bases lining up with TRBD1. The CDR3 loop spans 16 amino acids. V was clipped by 0 bases and J by 9 bases; unmatched bases: 13. CDR1 LGHNA and CDR2 YSLEER come from the germline V gene. Here the CDR3 DNA reads TGCGCCAGCAGCCAAGATACAGGGGTGTTCCAGGGGGCCCAGTACTTC. This sequence encodes CASSQDTGVFQGAQYF.

This chain links TRBV7-2 with TRBJ2-7; D ambiguous. The CDR3 is 14 residues long. Trimming stripped 0 bases from V and 6 bases from J, with 12 bases between. Germline V gene sequence: CDR1 SGHTA, CDR2 FQGNSA. This CDR3 is CASSLALLGGEQYF. The DNA for the CDR3 is TGTGCCAGCAGCTTAGCGTTACTTGGCGGCGAGCAGTACTTC.

In its sample, this clone was seen a few times. This rearrangement joins TRBV19 to TRBJ1-6; TRBD1 agrees at 9 bases. J was trimmed by 10 bases and V by 4 bases; bases with no gene match: 11. The CDR3 contains 16 residues. CDR1 and CDR2 from the germline V gene are LNHDA and SQIVND (reference sequence). The CDR3, as DNA: TGTGCCAGTAGTACCCCGACAGGGGGGCCCACATCACCCCTCCACTTT. Its translation is CASSTPTGGPTSPLHF.

V is TRBV9 and J is TRBJ1-1; TRBD1 matches 8 bases. J lost 1 base, V lost 4 bases, and 6 bases had no gene match. Germline CDR1 is SGDLS and CDR2 is YYNGEE. The CDR3 extends over 15 amino acids. CDR3 sequence: CASSLDRGWNTEAFF. In DNA, the CDR3 is TGTGCCAGCAGCCTAGACAGGGGATGGAACACTGAAGCTTTCTTT.

The gene calls are TRBV7-9 and TRBJ1-5; no clear D gene. CDR3 size: 12 residues. Germline V gene sequence: CDR1 SEHNR, CDR2 FQNEAQ (reference sequence). V was clipped by 1 base and J by 7 bases, with 5 bases between them. CDR3 nucleotides: TGTGCCAGCAGCTTAGACAAGCAGCCCCAGCATTTT. This encodes CASSLDKQPQHF.

The V and J genes are TRBV19 and TRBJ2-4; 10 bases align to TRBD2. The V gene end was trimmed by 6 bases and the J gene end by 4 bases; junction bases not matched to a gene: 9. The germline gives CDR1 LNHDA, CDR2 SQIVND (reference sequence). CDR3 size: 16 residues. Here the CDR3 reads CASRPSGGIVKNIQYF. The CDR3 DNA is TGTGCCAGTAGGCCTAGCGGGGGTATAGTAAAAAACATTCAGTACTTC. The whole variable domain, filled in from reference TRBV19 and TRBJ2-4, reads DGGITQSPKYLFRKEGQNVTLSCEQNLNHDAMYWYRQDPGQGLRLIYYSQIVNDFQKGDIAEGYSVSREKKESFPLTVTSAQKNPTAFYLCASRPSGGIVKNIQYFGAGTRLSVL.

The V call is TRBV3-1 (or the pseudogene TRBV3-2), the J call TRBJ2-2; 9 bases fit TRBD2. The CDR3 contains 15 residues. Losses at the gene ends were 3 bases for V and 7 bases for J; bases not matched to a gene: 6. Germline CDR1 and CDR2: LGHDT and YNNKEL (reference sequence). CDR3 sequence: CASSQAGGRGGELFF. Written as DNA, the CDR3 is TGTGCCAGCAGCCAGGCGGGGGGGCGTGGCGGGGAGCTGTTTTTT.

The chain recombines TRBV28 with TRBJ1-1, with D perhaps TRBD1 (5 bases). Per germline, CDR1 MDHEN and CDR2 SYDVKM. The CDR3 runs to 15 residues. V dropped 6 bases and J dropped 4 bases, with 18 bases sitting between them. The CDR3 DNA reads TGTGCCAGCAGCACTCCCCAGGGTAGCGGCACTGAAGCTTTCTTT. This encodes CASSTPQGSGTEAFF. Filled out from reference TRBV28 and TRBJ1-1, the complete variable domain reads DVKVTQSSRYLVKRTGEKVFLECVQDMDHENMFWYRQDPGLGLRLIYFSYDVKMKEKGDIPEGYSVSREKKERFSLILESASTNQTSMYLCASSTPQGSGTEAFFGQGTRLTVV.

This clone was detected a few times. CDR3 in amino acids: CAWSVLGGGYGYTF. The CDR3 DNA follows: TGTGCCTGGAGTGTGTTAGGGGGGGGCTATGGCTACACCTTC. V and J are TRBV30 and TRBJ1-2; D is possibly TRBD1 (6 bases). The V end was cut by 0 bases, the J end by 4 bases, with 12 bases between. Germline CDR1 and CDR2: GTSNPN and SVGIG (reference sequence). This CDR3 is built from 14 residues. Looking up the rest from reference TRBV30 and TRBJ1-2 gives the full variable domain: SQTIHQWPATLVQPVGSPLSLECTVEGTSNPNLYWYRQAAGRGLQLLFYSVGIGQISSEVPQNLSASRPQDRQFILSSKKLLLSDSGFYLCAWSVLGGGYGYTFGSGTRLTVV.

This clone was seen more than once but under ten times. V is TRBV5-4 and J is TRBJ2-5; 9 bases match TRBD2. This CDR3 contains 15 residues. In germline, CDR1 is SGHNT, CDR2 YYREEE (reference sequence). Germline trimming cut 4 bases from V and 5 bases from J; bases unmatched to any gene: 9. The CDR3 DNA reads TGTGCCAGCAGCCCTGGCGGCGGGGGGGCTGAGACCCAGTACTTC. It specifies CASSPGGGGAETQYF.

The chain joins TRBV6-5 to TRBJ2-7; D might be TRBD1 (6 bases). Looked up from germline, CDR1 is MNHEY and CDR2 is SVGAGI. The V end was cut by 7 bases, the J end by 3 bases, with 16 bases between. The CDR3 extends over 14 amino acids. The CDR3 DNA reads as TGTGCCAGCATCTCCCCAGGGGTTTACTACGAGCAGTACTTC. Translation gives CASISPGVYYEQYF.

The V gene is TRBV15, the J gene TRBJ1-1, with a weak D call TRBD1 (6 bases). This CDR3 comprises 13 residues. The V gene lost 6 bases and the J gene lost 2 bases, with 10 bases spanning the gap. Germline CDR1 is LNHNV and CDR2 is YYDKDF (reference sequence). CDR3 nucleotides: TGTGCCACCAGTGGGGACATCAACACTGAAGCTTTCTTT. Translated, it gives CATSGDINTEAFF.

The chain links TRBV6-5 to TRBJ2-7; no reliable D call. The V end was cut by 5 bases, the J end by 0 bases, with 11 bases between. From germline, CDR1 is MNHEY and CDR2 SVGAGI. This CDR3 spans 14 amino acids. CDR3 DNA sequence: TGTGCCAGCAGTACCACTATTACCTCCTACGAGCAGTACTTC. It yields the protein CASSTTITSYEQYF.

The rearrangement joins TRBV4-2 to TRBJ2-5, with 12 bases matching TRBD2. Unmatched junction bases numbered 14, after V lost 4 bases and J lost 5 bases. This CDR3 contains 18 residues. Per germline, CDR1 LGHNA and CDR2 YNFKEQ. Here the CDR3 reads CASSLQGGLAGMRETQYF. CDR3 nucleotide sequence: TGTGCCAGCAGCCTTCAGGGCGGACTAGCGGGAATGCGGGAGACCCAGTACTTC.

This rearrangement joins TRBV29-1 to TRBJ1-1; perhaps TRBD1 as D (5 bases). The germline V and J ends were trimmed by 7 bases and 8 bases, with 26 bases remaining between them. Germline values: CDR1 SQVTM, CDR2 ANQGSEA. The CDR3 spans 15 residues. CDR3 protein: CSAWGGVSAIREAFF. Written as DNA, the CDR3 is TGCAGCGCTTGGGGCGGGGTATCCGCGATTAGGGAAGCTTTCTTT.

This sequence joins TRBV28 and TRBJ1-5; D remains unclear. Per the germline V gene, CDR1 is MDHEN and CDR2 is SYDVKM. The CDR3 runs to 12 residues. The CDR3 nucleotides are TGTATGGAGGGCGTTTGCAATCAGCCCCAGCATTTT. As protein: CMEGVCNQPQHF.

On this clone itself: Other DNA sequences of this sample code for an identical CDR3. This chain connects TRBV11-2 to TRBJ2-6; 8 bases match TRBD1. Germline loops: CDR1 SGHAT, CDR2 FQNNGV. The CDR3 is 15 amino acids. V trimming: 5 bases; J trimming: 2 bases; junction bases outside the gene matches: 2. This CDR3 reads CASSPDRAGANVLTF. The CDR3 DNA reads TGTGCCAGCAGCCCGGACAGGGCTGGGGCCAACGTCCTGACTTTC.